This entry is about one T cell receptor (beta chain). What it recognizes is unknown. The data belong to a study of glioma-infiltrating T cells after dendritic cell vaccination. Overall study results and limits: Only a small number of patients had complete blood and tumor samples.

The primer mix had 60 V beta and 13 J beta primers. The data were produced by immunoSEQ multiplex PCR, yet TCRdb's version contains in-frame clones alone and is incomplete. The table has just under 100,000 clones, less than 90% seen once. Time point described: after dendritic cell vaccination, including at tumor progression/relapse. This receptor was obtained from a human donor with glioblastoma. This specimen consisted of blood, obtained after dendritic cell vaccination.

The CDR3 DNA reads TGTGCCAGCAGTTACGGTAGCGGGGGGCATCCCTACGAGCAGTACTTC. It specifies CASSYGSGGHPYEQYF. V and J are TRBV6-5 and TRBJ2-7; 10 bases align to TRBD2. From germline, CDR1 is MNHEY and CDR2 SVGAGI. Germline trimming cut 2 bases from V and 2 bases from J; bases unmatched to any gene: 6. This CDR3 contains 16 residues.